One and the same sample provided the 29 T cell receptor beta chains below, sequenced in a study of T cells after yellow fever vaccination. TCRdb reprocessed the 5' RACE reads with MiXCR, giving one entry per CDR3 protein. The sample includes some 240,000 distinct CDR3 sequences, roughly 5.6% of them seen just once. Here the sequenced sample was CD4+ T cells sorted from PBMCs, taken on the day of the yellow fever booster vaccination. The source is a man aged 18-30 years who received the YFV17D yellow fever vaccine.

This clonotype was counted between two and nine times. This sequence joins TRBV6-6 and TRBJ2-1, with 7 bases aligning to TRBD1. The germline V gene encodes CDR1 MNHNY and CDR2 SVGAGI (reference sequence). This CDR3 is 18 amino acids long. The V segment lost 5 bases and the J segment 0 bases; nucleotides outside the gene matches: 13. DNA for the CDR3: TGTGCCAGCAGTCCAACTACCCCGGGACAGAGCTCCTACAATGAGCAGTTCTTC. Protein sequence: CASSPTTPGQSSYNEQFF.

This clonotype was counted ten times or more. V gene TRBV20-1 combines with J gene TRBJ2-7; D is uncertain. Trimming removed 0 bases at V and 3 bases at J, with 12 bases between. The CDR3 totals 14 residues. The germline V gene has CDR1 DFQATT and CDR2 SNEGSKA (reference sequence). CDR3 sequence reads: CSARDRTGNYEQYF. The CDR3 coding sequence is TGCAGTGCTAGAGATCGAACTGGGAACTACGAGCAGTACTTC.

This clonotype was seen many times. The CDR3 region is CASSLRLAGGNEQFF. The CDR3 DNA is TGTGCCAGCAGCTTAAGGCTAGCGGGGGGGAATGAGCAGTTCTTC. The rearrangement joins TRBV7-3 to TRBJ2-1, with 12 positions matching TRBD2. With 1 base clipped from V and 7 bases from J, the junction kept 2 bases outside the gene matches. Germline V CDR1 and CDR2: SGHTA, FQGTGA. CDR3 size: 15 residues.

This clonotype was seen a few times. CDR3 residues: CSARDNRGWSTEAFF. CDR3 nucleotide sequence: TGCAGTGCTAGAGACAACAGGGGATGGAGCACTGAAGCTTTCTTT. The V call is TRBV20-1, the J call TRBJ1-1; 7 bases line up with TRBD1. CDR3 size: 15 residues. CDR1 and CDR2 from the germline V gene are DFQATT and SNEGSKA (reference sequence). Trimming removed 0 bases from V and 4 bases from J; junction bases left unmatched: 8.

The rearrangement joins TRBV7-9 to TRBJ1-6, with D possibly TRBD1 on 5 matching bases. CDR3 length equals 15 residues. Germline V CDR1 and CDR2: SEHNR, FQNEAQ (reference sequence). V lost 2 bases, J lost 7 bases, and 12 bases lay in between. The CDR3 here is CASSLSGTENSPLHF. The CDR3 DNA reads as TGTGCCAGCAGCTTAAGCGGGACGGAGAATTCACCCCTCCACTTT.

The J gene is TRBJ1-5, the V gene TRBV20-1; 7 bases are shared with TRBD1. The CDR3 spans 12 residues. Germline V gene sequence: CDR1 DFQATT, CDR2 SNEGSKA (reference sequence). The CDR3 DNA is TGCAGCTTCGGGACAGAGAATCAGCCCCAGCATTTT. As protein: CSFGTENQPQHF.

The chain joins TRBV24-1 to TRBJ2-3; no firm D call. This CDR3 is built from 12 residues. The germline V gene encodes CDR1 KGHDR and CDR2 SFDVKD. Trimming stripped 4 bases from V and 4 bases from J, with 5 bases between. Here the CDR3 DNA reads TGTGCCACCAGTGAGAATGCAGATACGCAGTATTTT. This codes for CATSENADTQYF.

This clonotype occurred a few times. The chain has TRBV5-1 and TRBJ2-5; 9 bases are a match to TRBD1. Trimming cost V 4 bases and J 2 bases; bases outside gene matches: 6. CDR3 size: 15 residues. Germline values: CDR1 SGHRS, CDR2 YFSETQ. Here the CDR3 reads CASSRGQGRQETQYF. CDR3 bases: TGCGCCAGCAGCCGCGGACAGGGGAGACAAGAGACCCAGTACTTC.

The chain joins TRBV10-2 to TRBJ2-3; 11 bases fit TRBD2. The V segment lost 8 bases and the J segment 3 bases; nucleotides outside the gene matches: 7. Germline V lookup: CDR1 WSHSY, CDR2 SAAADI. The CDR3 consists of 15 residues. The CDR3 DNA is TGCGCCAGCCTTACTCTAGCGGGGGGTACAGATACGCAGTATTTT. This encodes CASLTLAGGTDTQYF.

J is TRBJ2-3 and V is TRBV10-2; tentative D call: TRBD2 (5 bases). CDR1 and CDR2 (germline): WSHSY, SAAADI. The CDR3 consists of 15 residues. Trimming cost V 0 bases and J 5 bases, with 12 bases left between them. The DNA for the CDR3 is TGCGCCAGCAGTGAGTCGTGGAAGCGGCAAGATACGCAGTATTTT. This codes for CASSESWKRQDTQYF.

The CDR3 is CASSQQQGGAQPQHF. CDR3 DNA: TGTGCCAGCAGCCAACAACAGGGGGGGGCTCAGCCCCAGCATTTT. The chain couples TRBV12-3 or TRBV12-4 to TRBJ1-5; 8 nucleotides align to TRBD1. This CDR3 has 15 amino acids. Trimming took 6 bases from V and 6 from J; bases not matched to a gene: 10.

This clonotype showed up many times. The chain carries TRBV6-1 and TRBJ2-3, with TRBD2 matching 8 bases. The junction had 7 bases not matched to a gene; V was cut back by 4 bases and J by 4 bases. The CDR3 length is 15 residues. The germline gives CDR1 MNHNS, CDR2 SASEGT. CDR3 coding DNA: TGTGCCAGCAGTGTGCGGGGGGCGGATGCAGATACGCAGTATTTT. This translates into CASSVRGADADTQYF.

V and J are TRBV28 and TRBJ2-3; 10 bases match TRBD2. CDR1 is MDHEN, CDR2 SYDVKM, per germline. V was clipped by 2 bases and J by 7 bases; unmatched bases: 3. This CDR3 spans 14 amino acids. CDR3 in amino acids: CASSLLAGAHTQYF. Here the CDR3 DNA reads TGTGCCAGCAGTTTACTAGCGGGGGCTCATACGCAGTATTTT.

CDR3 region: CSVGSRVRDTEAFF. DNA for the CDR3: TGCAGCGTCGGAAGCAGGGTTCGGGACACTGAAGCTTTCTTT. The chain carries TRBV29-1 and TRBJ1-1; D is possibly TRBD1 (5 bases). V was cut by 6 bases and J by 3 bases, with 17 bases left in between. This CDR3 contains 14 residues. Looked up from germline, CDR1 is SQVTM and CDR2 is ANQGSEA.

This clonotype has ten or more counts. The chain links TRBV3-1 to TRBJ1-5, with unresolved D. V lost 0 bases and J lost 7, with 7 bases in between. CDR1 and CDR2 from the germline V gene are LGHDT and YNNKEL (reference sequence). The CDR3 has 13 amino acids. The CDR3 DNA sequence: TGTGCCAGCAGCCAAGACATGATCCAGCCCCAGCATTTT. Protein: CASSQDMIQPQHF.

This clonotype was observed at least ten times. This chain uses TRBV27 with TRBJ2-3; 8 bases map to TRBD2. Losses at the gene ends were 7 bases for V and 4 bases for J; bases not matched to a gene: 4. The CDR3 is 13 residues long. The germline CDR1 and CDR2 sequences are MNHEY and SMNVEV (reference sequence). CDR3 nucleotide sequence: TGTGCCAGCAAAAGGACTAGCCCAGATACGCAGTATTTT. Amino acids: CASKRTSPDTQYF.

This clonotype was observed a handful of times. The gene calls are TRBV7-3 and TRBJ1-1, with D possibly TRBD1 on 6 matching bases. The V gene's germline CDR1 is SGHTA and CDR2 FQGTGA. V was cut by 11 bases and J by 6 bases, with 16 bases left in between. The CDR3 has 12 residues. This CDR3 reads CASGGARAEAFF. The CDR3 DNA is TGTGCCTCGGGGGGGGCTCGGGCTGAAGCTTTCTTT.

This clonotype was counted at least ten times. This chain connects TRBV4-1 to TRBJ1-5; perhaps TRBD1 as D (5 bases). The V gene's germline CDR1 is MGHRA and CDR2 YSYEKL. V lost 0 bases, J lost 6 bases, and 18 bases lay in between. The CDR3 length is 17 residues. This chain's CDR3 is CASSQDPKGGVRQPQHF. As DNA, the CDR3 is TGCGCCAGCAGCCAAGATCCAAAGGGAGGGGTTCGTCAGCCCCAGCATTTT.

The table lists this clonotype with a few counts. The chain recombines TRBV3-1 with TRBJ1-4; the D is unclear. The CDR3 sequence is 15 residues long. CDR1 is LGHDT and CDR2 is YNNKEL in the germline V gene (reference sequence). The V gene lost 1 base and the J gene lost 4 bases, with 10 bases spanning the gap. CDR3: CASSQGQARNEKLFF. The CDR3 DNA is TGTGCCAGCAGCCAAGGCCAGGCCCGTAATGAAAAACTGTTTTTT.

This clonotype was counted ten times or more. The V gene is TRBV5-1, the J gene TRBJ1-6; no definite D call. Deletions cut 5 bases from V and 9 bases from J, with 15 bases between. Germline values: CDR1 SGHRS, CDR2 YFSETQ. The CDR3 spans 14 residues. CDR3 sequence reads: CASRTDLYGSPLHF. DNA of the CDR3: TGCGCCAGCAGAACGGACCTGTATGGTTCACCCCTCCACTTT.

The rearrangement links TRBV5-5 to TRBJ2-5, with D possibly matching TRBD2 (5 bases). Germline-derived CDR1 and CDR2 are SGHKS and YYEKEE (reference sequence). The CDR3 runs to 13 residues. The germline V and J ends were trimmed by 4 bases and 4 bases, with 11 bases remaining between them. CDR3 in amino acids: CASSRSRGETQYF. In DNA, the CDR3 is TGTGCCAGCAGCCGTAGCCGGGGAGAGACCCAGTACTTC.

This clonotype came up a few times. The rearrangement links TRBV20-1 to TRBJ1-3; D is unresolved. This CDR3 has 13 residues. Germline CDR1 and CDR2: DFQATT and SNEGSKA (reference sequence). Trimming stripped 5 bases from V and 3 bases from J, with 11 bases between. The CDR3 DNA is TGCAGTGCTCCGGGGATAGGTGGAAACACCATATATTTT. It translates to CSAPGIGGNTIYF.

This clonotype was counted ten times or more. This chain connects TRBV7-2 to TRBJ2-5; D is undetermined. V gave up 6 bases and J gave up 2 bases, with 10 bases separating them. The CDR3 consists of 13 residues. Germline CDR1 SGHTA, CDR2 FQGNSA. CDR3 nucleotides: TGTGCCAGCAGGCTACAGATACAAGAGACCCAGTACTTC. It codes for CASRLQIQETQYF.

The chain couples TRBV20-1 to TRBJ2-3, with TRBD2 matching over 8 bases. The junction had 8 bases not matched to a gene; V was cut back by 5 bases and J by 1 base. This CDR3 comprises 15 residues. Germline V gene lookup returns CDR1 DFQATT and CDR2 SNEGSKA (reference sequence). The CDR3 reads CSAPRRGAGTDTQYF. The CDR3, as DNA: TGCAGTGCTCCCCGGCGGGGGGCCGGCACAGATACGCAGTATTTT.

This clonotype has ten or more counts. The V gene is TRBV18, the J gene TRBJ2-3, with D perhaps TRBD1 (5 bases). Between the trimmed V and J ends, which lost 1 base and 4 bases, there was a span of 9 bases. Germline V lookup: CDR1 KGHSH, CDR2 LQKENI. The CDR3 totals 14 residues. CDR3 in amino acids: CASSPQTDPDTQYF. The DNA for the CDR3 is TGTGCCAGCTCACCACAGACAGACCCAGATACGCAGTATTTT.

The V gene is TRBV20-1, the J gene TRBJ1-5; D uncertain. The CDR3 totals 14 residues. With 6 bases removed from V and 0 bases from J, the gap between germline ends came to 12 bases. Germline assignment: CDR1 DFQATT and CDR2 SNEGSKA (reference sequence). The CDR3 region has the DNA TGCAGTGCCAATTCCCCTGATAGCAATCAGCCCCAGCATTTT. This sequence encodes CSANSPDSNQPQHF.

The V gene is TRBV24-1, the J gene TRBJ1-4; D call uncertain. CDR3 size: 12 residues. The V gene's germline CDR1 is KGHDR and CDR2 SFDVKD. The germline V and J ends were trimmed by 4 bases and 8 bases, with 7 bases remaining between them. Written as DNA, the CDR3 is TGTGCCACCAGTGAAAGAGGAGAAAAACTGTTTTTT. It translates to CATSERGEKLFF.

This clonotype was found a few times. V gene TRBV4-1 combines with J gene TRBJ2-1; TRBD2 aligns across 13 bases. CDR3 length: 16 amino acids. Losses at the gene ends were 2 bases for V and 11 bases for J; bases not matched to a gene: 9. Looked up from germline, CDR1 is MGHRA and CDR2 is YSYEKL. CDR3 nucleotides: TGCGCCAGCAGCCAACCATCCCGCGGGACTAGCGGGAAGCAGTTCTTC. Translation gives CASSQPSRGTSGKQFF.

This clonotype was counted between two and nine times. In nucleotides, the CDR3 is TGTGCCAGCAGTTACTCCGGCGGGTCGAACACTGAAGCTTTCTTT. Translated: CASSYSGGSNTEAFF. The rearrangement joins TRBV6-5 to TRBJ1-1, with no clear D. There are 15 residues in the CDR3. Germline assignment: CDR1 MNHEY and CDR2 SVGAGI. The V gene lost 0 bases and the J gene lost 1 base, with 9 bases spanning the gap.